The T cell receptor (beta chain) described here comes from a study of blood T cell repertoires in COVID-19. Study in general: Collection of acute and convalescent COVID-19 samples took place in the United States, Italy and Spain.

The Seattle patients joined while their infection was active and were tracked longitudinally afterward. The germline V gene has CDR1 SGDLS and CDR2 YYNGEE. The V and J ends lost 0 bases and 4 bases respectively, with 8 bases between them. The CDR3 loop spans 13 amino acids. TCRdb's copy holds only in-frame clones and misses some; the assay was immunoSEQ multiplex PCR. The data show 200,000 to 300,000 clones, with 80% to 95% seen just once and just over 2.5% held by the top ten. The sequenced sample was peripheral blood. This TCR was recovered from a person under 35 with COVID-19, enrolled during active disease. The chain carries TRBV9 and TRBJ2-7; D call uncertain. Here the CDR3 DNA reads TGTGCCAGCAGCGTAGCTCCAGTTTACGAGCAGTACTTC. Its translation is CASSVAPVYEQYF.